This TCR beta chain was found in a study of metastatic and nonmetastatic thyroid tumors. Before thyroid surgery, none of the patients had received any treatment. TCRdb re-analyzed the PCR reads using MiXCR. The sample consists of roughly 59,000 clones, under 20% of them appearing once. V shed 7 bases, J shed 4 bases, and the junction held 12 bases outside the gene matches. This CDR3 is built from 15 residues. Per germline, CDR1 LNHDA and CDR2 SQIVND (reference sequence). This TCR came from a male donor with papillary thyroid cancer or a benign thyroid nodule (not recorded which). Some clones in this sample may be carry-over from other donors' samples. The sample comprised blood. This rearrangement joins TRBV19 to TRBJ2-5, with 7 bases that match TRBD2. The CDR3 here is CASKPGLRGGETQYF. In DNA, the CDR3 is TGTGCCAGTAAACCCGGACTGCGCGGGGGAGAGACCCAGTACTTC.